Listed below are T cell receptor beta chains from one sample, sequenced in a study of response to subunit inactivated influenza vaccine. In TCRdb, the RT-PCR reads were re-called with MiXCR into one record per CDR3 protein. This table has under 950,000 distinct CDR3 sequences, 21% appearing once. The sequences come from PBMCs from blood, collected 4 to 6 days after vaccination. Receptor source: a man aged 50-60 years who received an inactivated influenza vaccine. Both conserved end residues are part of each CDR3. The D gene is left open where the match is weak. Not all rows give a size; the values are once, few, many and, for expanded clones, a class.

j_call	d_call	v_call	clone_size	cdr3_aa	cdr3_nt
TRBJ2-1	-	TRBV7-8	-	CASSLALLEGARYNEQFF	TGTGCCAGCAGCTTAGCGCTCCTTGAGGGAGCGAGGTACAATGAGCAGTTCTTC
TRBJ2-1	-	TRBV20-1	-	CSARGETRASYNEQFF	TGCAGTGCTAGAGGGGAGACAAGGGCATCCTACAATGAGCAGTTCTTC
TRBJ1-5	-	TRBV7-2	few	CASSYLPGLGNQPQHF	TGTGCCAGCAGCTACTTACCAGGCCTGGGCAATCAGCCCCAGCATTTT
TRBJ2-1	TRBD2	TRBV20-1	-	CSASLRGTSGRETYNEQFF	TGCAGTGCTAGTTTAAGGGGGACTAGCGGGAGGGAGACGTACAATGAGCAGTTCTTC
TRBJ2-7	-	TRBV9	-	CASSTSGGGEYEQYF	TGTGCCAGCAGCACCTCTGGGGGCGGTGAATACGAGCAGTACTTC
TRBJ1-2	-	TRBV10-3	-	CAISERTGNGYTF	TGTGCCATCAGTGAGCGCACAGGGAACGGCTACACCTTC
TRBJ2-3	-	TRBV4-1	few	CASSQDWTATDTQYF	TGCGCCAGCAGCCAAGATTGGACGGCCACAGATACGCAGTATTTT
TRBJ2-7	-	TRBV13	once	CASSSQTPNYEQYF	TGTGCCAGCAGCTCCCAAACACCCAACTACGAGCAGTACTTC
TRBJ1-1	-	TRBV10-1	once	CASSGDRLNTEAFF	TGCGCCAGCAGCGGAGACAGGTTGAACACTGAAGCTTTCTTT
TRBJ2-1	TRBD2	TRBV6-2/TRBV6-3	few	CASSYSPGLAHEQFF	TGTGCCAGCAGTTACTCCCCGGGACTAGCCCATGAGCAGTTCTTC
TRBJ1-1	-	TRBV4-3	many	CASSQDSGNTEAFF	TGCGCCAGCAGCCAAGATTCGGGGAACACTGAAGCTTTCTTT
TRBJ2-3	-	TRBV29-1	few	CSVLERVGTDTQYF	TGCAGCGTTTTAGAAAGGGTTGGCACAGATACGCAGTATTTT
TRBJ2-3	-	TRBV24-1	few	CATSDSASPNTDTQYF	TGTGCCACCAGTGATTCGGCCAGCCCGAACACAGATACGCAGTATTTT
TRBJ2-7	TRBD1	TRBV2	-	CASSYPGSWDSQSYEQYF	TGTGCCAGCAGCTACCCAGGTTCCTGGGACAGCCAATCCTACGAGCAGTACTTC
TRBJ2-1	TRBD1	TRBV2	-	CASMGQDLYNEQFF	TGTGCCAGCATGGGACAGGACCTCTACAATGAGCAGTTCTTC
TRBJ2-3	TRBD2	TRBV5-1	few	CASSLYVDTGGPQDTQYF	TGCGCCAGCAGCTTGTACGTCGATACGGGGGGGCCCCAAGATACGCAGTATTTT
TRBJ1-5	-	TRBV12-3/TRBV12-4	many	CASSPGTNPNQPQHF	TGTGCCAGCAGTCCCGGGACAAATCCGAATCAGCCCCAGCATTTT
TRBJ2-7	TRBD1	TRBV4-2	-	CASSQGTGSRDYEQYF	TGTGCCAGCAGCCAAGGGACAGGGTCTCGAGACTACGAGCAGTACTTC
TRBJ2-7	TRBD1	TRBV29-1	-	CSVNRGQYEQYF	TGCAGCGTTAACAGGGGCCAGTACGAGCAGTACTTC
TRBJ2-3	TRBD2	TRBV6-2/TRBV6-3	few	CASSYARASGVWTDTQYF	TGTGCCAGCAGTTACGCGAGAGCTAGCGGGGTTTGGACAGATACGCAGTATTTT
TRBJ2-3	-	TRBV11-2	few	CASSLVRVGADTQYF	TGTGCCAGCAGCTTAGTCCGGGTGGGGGCCGATACGCAGTATTTT
TRBJ2-3	-	TRBV4-3	many	CASSQGSTDTQYF	TGTGCCAGCAGCCAAGGATCCACAGATACGCAGTATTTT
TRBJ2-3	-	TRBV6-5	-	CASSYSKSSESADTQYF	TGTGCCAGCAGTTACTCGAAATCTAGCGAATCCGCAGATACGCAGTATTTT
TRBJ2-3	TRBD2	TRBV4-2	-	CASSQDLQRGANTQYF	TGTGCCAGCAGCCAAGATCTACAGCGGGGGGCCAATACGCAGTATTTT
TRBJ1-6	-	TRBV12-3/TRBV12-4	few	CASRLSGSPPLHF	TGTGCCAGCAGGCTCAGCGGGTCCCCCCCCCTCCACTTT
TRBJ2-5	TRBD1	TRBV12-3/TRBV12-4	-	CASASTGVETQYF	TGTGCCAGCGCGTCGACAGGGGTAGAGACCCAGTACTTC
TRBJ2-3	-	TRBV7-2	few	CASRKVFSTDTQYF	TGTGCCAGCAGGAAGGTGTTTTCCACAGATACGCAGTATTTT
TRBJ1-5	-	TRBV20-1	many	CSARSGDQPQHF	TGCAGTGCTAGGTCAGGGGATCAGCCCCAGCATTTT
TRBJ2-7	-	TRBV7-2	few	CASSSQNWYEQYF	TGTGCCAGCAGCTCCCAGAATTGGTACGAGCAGTACTTC
TRBJ2-3	TRBD2	TRBV7-3	-	CASSQAGGPSDTQYF	TGTGCCAGCAGCCAAGCGGGAGGGCCCTCAGATACGCAGTATTTT
TRBJ2-3	-	TRBV28	-	CASSLTTVRAIPDTQYF	TGTGCCAGCAGTTTGACGACAGTACGAGCTATTCCAGATACGCAGTATTTT